The present TCR beta chain was sequenced within a study of shared clonotypes between healthy human individuals. Study-level background: Every donor yielded three CD4 naive, three CD4 memory, two CD8 naive and one CD8 memory plate.

Germline V CDR1 and CDR2: SGHRS, YFSETQ. The CDR3 has 18 residues. J was trimmed by 2 bases and V by 4 bases; bases with no gene match: 17. Clones were sequenced by immunoSEQ multiplex PCR, and TCRdb holds only the in-frame ones, with some missing. The profile covers more than 1,200,000 clones, with about 98.5% appearing a single time and around 0.38% taken by the ten largest. Concerning this clone itself: The target antigen is unknown.

Study-wide points: Relative to memory subsets, naive subsets generally showed larger estimated richness. Blood was the sole source, and tissue repertoires probably differ.

Caucasian adults residing in Nashville, Tennessee made up all the donors. The TCR sequence derives from a man aged 25 to 45 in good health. The chain couples TRBV5-1 to TRBJ2-7, with TRBD2 matching 8 bases. The sample consisted of naive CD4+ T cells sorted from blood. Subset of the sample: CD45RA+ positively selected. The CDR3 spells CASSRTARTSGETYEQYF. The CDR3 region has the DNA TGCGCCAGCAGCCGCACGGCCAGAACTAGCGGAGAAACCTACGAGCAGTACTTC.